The rows below give T cell receptor beta chains drawn from one sample of a study of vaccination effects on CD4 cells after COVID-19. Clones were read by immunoSEQ multiplex PCR, and TCRdb kept only the in-frame ones, dropping some. This table has under 40,000 clones, roughly four fifths appearing once. The antigens these receptors bind are not known. Here the sequenced sample was CD4+ T cells from PBMCs cultured without peptide, taken after COVID-19 vaccination. The receptors originated from a human donor who had a prior SARS-CoV-2 infection. Each CDR3 is given with its conserved first and last residue. The D gene is left open where the match is weak. For some rows the clone size is stated as once, few or many, or as a class when expanded; others skip it.

j_call d_call clone_size v_call cdr3_nt cdr3_aa
TRBJ1-6 NA NA TRBV7-8 TGTGCCAGCAGCCCAGGACAGACTAATTCACCCCTCCACTTT CASSPGQTNSPLHF
TRBJ1-2 TRBD1 NA TRBV27 TGTGCCAGCAGTTCCAACAGGGGGCGCGGCTACACCTTC CASSSNRGRGYTF
TRBJ2-7 TRBD1 NA TRBV5-1 TGCGCCAGCAGCATTACGACAGGGGAGGTAAACGAGCAGTACTTC CASSITTGEVNEQYF
TRBJ2-7 NA NA TRBV3-1/TRBV3-2 TGTGCCAGCAGCCAGGGAGGACTCGAGACGGCCTACGAGCAGTACTTC CASSQGGLETAYEQYF
TRBJ1-2 NA NA TRBV6-1 TGTGCCAGCAGTGACCCGACGGCCTCCTATGGCTACACCTTC CASSDPTASYGYTF
TRBJ1-2 NA NA TRBV18 TGTGCCAGCTCACCGAGACAGGAAGATGGCTACACCTTC CASSPRQEDGYTF
TRBJ1-1 NA NA TRBV7-9 TGTGCCAGCAGCTCCAATTCGAGGGCTGAAGCTTTCTTT CASSSNSRAEAFF
TRBJ2-1 TRBD2 NA TRBV10-3 TGTGCCATCAGTGAGTCGGTGGGACTAGCGGGGGGCTACAATGAGCAGTTCTTC CAISESVGLAGGYNEQFF
TRBJ2-7 TRBD1 NA TRBV18 TGTGCCAGCTCACAAGGACAGGGCTACGAGCAGTACTTC CASSQGQGYEQYF
TRBJ2-1 NA NA TRBV9 TGTGCCAGCAGCGTAGGTGGGGGAAGCTCCTACAATGAGCAGTTCTTC CASSVGGGSSYNEQFF
TRBJ1-5 TRBD1 NA TRBV6-5 TGTGCCAGCAGCGAGACAGGGGGCGGACAGCCCCAGCATTTT CASSETGGGQPQHF
TRBJ2-3 TRBD1 NA TRBV7-3 TGTGCCAGCAGCCCAAGCGGACAGGGGGCGGCGGGAGGTGGAGATACGCAGTATTTT CASSPSGQGAAGGGDTQYF
TRBJ2-5 NA NA TRBV6-1 TGTGCCAGCAGTGAAATCAGGGGTCACAGGATCCAAGAGACCCAGTACTTC CASSEIRGHRIQETQYF
TRBJ2-7 NA few TRBV15 TGTGCCACCAGCAGAGATAATATAGGTGGGACGACCTACGAGCAGTACTTC CATSRDNIGGTTYEQYF
TRBJ2-1 NA few TRBV21-1 TGTGCCAGCAGCAACCTCGAAGCCTTCAGCTCCTACAATGAGCAGTTCTTC CASSNLEAFSSYNEQFF
TRBJ2-5 NA NA TRBV3-1/TRBV3-2 TGTGCCAGCAGCCAGAATACGGGACCAGAGACCCAGTACTTC CASSQNTGPETQYF
TRBJ2-7 NA NA TRBV10-3 TGTGCCATCAGCCCCGGGGTACACTACGAGCAGTACTTC CAISPGVHYEQYF
TRBJ2-1 TRBD1 once TRBV3-1/TRBV3-2 TGTGCCAGCAGCCAAGCGTGGGACAGGTACAATGAGCAGTTCTTC CASSQAWDRYNEQFF
TRBJ2-1 NA NA TRBV14 TGTGCCAGCAGTCCGGTACACCGCTCCTACAATGAGCAGTTCTTC CASSPVHRSYNEQFF
TRBJ2-7 NA NA TRBV19 TGTGCCAGCTCCCGGGCAGTGCCCTACGAGCAGTACTTC CASSRAVPYEQYF
TRBJ2-3 NA NA TRBV10-3 TGTGCCATCAGTGAGGGGCTAGCATCCGATACGCAGTATTTT CAISEGLASDTQYF
TRBJ2-3 TRBD2 once TRBV5-5 TGTGCCAGCAGCTTGGGACTAGCGGGGGGGCAAGTTCCGCAGTATTTT CASSLGLAGGQVPQYF
TRBJ1-2 TRBD1 NA TRBV5-6 TGTGCCAGCAGCCAATCGGACAGGGGCTATGGCTACACCTTC CASSQSDRGYGYTF
TRBJ2-3 NA few TRBV11-3 TGTGCCAGCAGCTTAGATCACACAGATACGCAGTATTTT CASSLDHTDTQYF
TRBJ1-2 NA NA TRBV5-1 TGCGCCAGCAGCTTGCCGGGGGCCTATGGCTACACCTTC CASSLPGAYGYTF
TRBJ2-2 TRBD2 NA TRBV6-4 TGTGCCAGCAGTGACGTCCTAGCGGGAGTTGGCACCGGGGAGCTGTTTTTT CASSDVLAGVGTGELFF
TRBJ2-1 TRBD1 NA TRBV18 TGTGCCAGCTCAAAGGACAGGGTCGGCTACAATGAGCAGTTCTTC CASSKDRVGYNEQFF
TRBJ1-5 NA NA TRBV18 TGTGCCAGCTCACCCCGAGGGAATCAGCCCCAGCATTTT CASSPRGNQPQHF
TRBJ2-7 NA NA TRBV7-2 TGTGCCAGCAGCTTAGCAGGTGGCCTCACCTACGAGCAGTACTTC CASSLAGGLTYEQYF
TRBJ1-2 NA NA TRBV18 TGTGCCAGCTCAACTGAGTATGGCTACACCTTC CASSTEYGYTF
TRBJ2-3 NA NA TRBV24-1 TGTGCCACCAGTGATTCAACAGGGACAGATACGCAGTATTTT CATSDSTGTDTQYF
TRBJ2-2 TRBD2 NA TRBV7-2 TGTGCCAGCAGCTCCCCGGGGAGGGTTCGTTCCGGGGAGCTGTTTTTT CASSSPGRVRSGELFF
TRBJ2-1 NA NA TRBV18 TGTGCCAGCTCACCACCGGGGGTTTCCTACAATGAGCAGTTCTTC CASSPPGVSYNEQFF
TRBJ2-1 NA NA TRBV6-5 TGTGCCAGCACGAGGGAATTGCTCTACAATGAGCAGTTCTTC CASTRELLYNEQFF
TRBJ2-1 TRBD2 NA TRBV19 TGTGCCAGTAGTATTAGGGGACTAGCGGGACGGGAGCAGTTCTTC CASSIRGLAGREQFF
TRBJ2-1 TRBD2 NA TRBV7-3 TGTGCCAGCAGCCGACTAGCGGGGGGTTATGAGCAGTTCTTC CASSRLAGGYEQFF
TRBJ1-4 NA few TRBV3-1/TRBV3-2 TGTGCCAGCAGCCAAGATCCCGCCTCTGGGGGAAAACTGTTTTTT CASSQDPASGGKLFF
TRBJ1-2 NA NA TRBV3-1/TRBV3-2 TGTGCCAGCAGCCAAGGTGACGCATATGGCTACACCTTC CASSQGDAYGYTF
TRBJ2-2 TRBD1 few TRBV27 TGTGCCAGCAGCTCTGACAGGGGGGGCCCCGGGGAGCTGTTTTTT CASSSDRGGPGELFF
TRBJ2-7 NA NA TRBV11-3 TGTGCCAGCAGCTTAGTAGACACCGAGCAGTACTTC CASSLVDTEQYF
TRBJ2-5 TRBD2 NA TRBV18 TGTGCCAGCTCGCCACTAGCGGACAAAGAGACCCAGTACTTC CASSPLADKETQYF
TRBJ1-2 NA NA TRBV7-3 TGTGCCAGCAGCTTAACACGGGGTGATGGCTACACCTTC CASSLTRGDGYTF
TRBJ1-5 TRBD1 NA TRBV4-2 TGTGCCAGCAGCCAATCCGGGCTCAGGGGGTATATTAGCAATCAGCCCCAGCATTTT CASSQSGLRGYISNQPQHF
TRBJ2-7 TRBD2 NA TRBV6-2/TRBV6-3 TGTGCCAGCAGTTATCGGACTAGCGTACGCGAGCAGTACTTC CASSYRTSVREQYF
TRBJ2-2 TRBD1 NA TRBV2 TGTGCCACCGCGACAGGGCATTTCGCCGGGGAGCTGTTTTTT CATATGHFAGELFF
TRBJ1-2 NA NA TRBV12-3/TRBV12-4 TGTGCCAGCAGTTTAGTTTTAACGGGGGGCTACACCTTC CASSLVLTGGYTF
TRBJ2-5 TRBD2 NA TRBV6-5 TGTGCCAGCATCCTAGCGGGGGGGCGGCAAGAGACCCAGTACTTC CASILAGGRQETQYF
TRBJ1-6 NA NA TRBV7-6 TGTGCCAGCAGCCCCAGCCCCCAGCGCAATAATTCACCCCTCCACTTT CASSPSPQRNNSPLHF
TRBJ2-5 TRBD2 NA TRBV7-3 TGTGCCAGCAGCTTAACCGCCGGGGGGGGGCAAGAGACCCAGTACTTC CASSLTAGGGQETQYF